This note documents a single TCR beta chain sequence. This specimen belongs to a study of blood T cell repertoires in COVID-19. The overall study: Collection of acute and convalescent COVID-19 samples took place in the United States, Italy and Spain. PBMCs, B-cell-depleted T cells, or T cells were the source of the cDNA or gDNA that made up the material.

Patients in Seattle were enrolled during active infection, then followed longitudinally. Authors' analysis steps: It was from reference gene primer amplification that nucleated cell counts were estimated. The assay was immunoSEQ multiplex PCR, and TCRdb's table has in-frame clones only and misses some. V and J calls and clone size are as listed in that table; D and trimming were resolved from the DNA. This table holds around 280,000 clones, around nine tenths found once. V shed 3 bases, J shed 7 bases, and the junction held 4 bases outside the gene matches. The length of the CDR3 is 13 residues. Germline-derived CDR1 and CDR2 are SGHNT and YYREEE (reference sequence).

The rearrangement joins TRBV5-4 to TRBJ2-4; 7 bases map to TRBD1. This clonotype originated in a woman aged 25 to 45 with COVID-19, enrolled during active disease. The sequencing input was peripheral blood. CDR3 residues: CASSYQGVNIQYF. Here the CDR3 DNA reads TGTGCCAGCAGCTATCAGGGGGTGAACATTCAGTACTTC.